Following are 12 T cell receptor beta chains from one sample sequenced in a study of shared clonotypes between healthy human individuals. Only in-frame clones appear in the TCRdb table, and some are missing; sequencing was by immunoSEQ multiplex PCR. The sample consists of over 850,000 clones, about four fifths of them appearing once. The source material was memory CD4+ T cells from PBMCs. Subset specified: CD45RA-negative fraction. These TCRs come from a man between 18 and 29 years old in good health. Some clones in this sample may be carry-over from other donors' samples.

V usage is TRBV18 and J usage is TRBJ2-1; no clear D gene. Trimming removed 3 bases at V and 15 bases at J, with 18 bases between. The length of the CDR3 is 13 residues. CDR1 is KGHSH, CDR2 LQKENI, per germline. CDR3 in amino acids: CASSPLPAMIGFF. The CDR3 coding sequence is TGTGCCAGCTCACCCCTTCCGGCAATGATAGGGTTCTTC.

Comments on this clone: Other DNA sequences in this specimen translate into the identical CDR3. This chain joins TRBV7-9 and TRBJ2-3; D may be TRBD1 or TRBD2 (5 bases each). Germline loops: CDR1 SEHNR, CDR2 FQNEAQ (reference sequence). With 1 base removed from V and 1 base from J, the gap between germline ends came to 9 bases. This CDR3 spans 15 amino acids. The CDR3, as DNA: TGTGCCAGCAGCTTAGTGGGACCACGCACAGATACGCAGTATTTT. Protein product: CASSLVGPRTDTQYF.

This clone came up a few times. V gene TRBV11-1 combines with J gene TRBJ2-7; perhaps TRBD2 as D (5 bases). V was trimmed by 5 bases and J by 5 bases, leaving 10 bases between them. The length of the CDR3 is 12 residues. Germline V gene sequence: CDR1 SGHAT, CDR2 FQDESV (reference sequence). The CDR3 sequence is CASSLTSHEQYF. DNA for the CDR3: TGTGCCAGCAGCCTTACTAGTCACGAGCAGTACTTC.

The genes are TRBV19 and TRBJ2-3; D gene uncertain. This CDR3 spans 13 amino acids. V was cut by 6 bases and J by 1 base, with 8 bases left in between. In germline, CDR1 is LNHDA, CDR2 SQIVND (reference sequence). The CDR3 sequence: CASRVDRTDTQYF. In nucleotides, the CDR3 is TGTGCCAGTAGGGTCGACCGCACAGATACGCAGTATTTT.

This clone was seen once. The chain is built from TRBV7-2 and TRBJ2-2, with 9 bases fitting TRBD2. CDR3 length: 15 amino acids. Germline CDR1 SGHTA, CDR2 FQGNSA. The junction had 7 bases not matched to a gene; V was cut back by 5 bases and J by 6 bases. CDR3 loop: CASSAGLAKAGELFF. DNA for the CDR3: TGTGCCAGCAGCGCCGGACTAGCGAAGGCCGGGGAGCTGTTTTTT. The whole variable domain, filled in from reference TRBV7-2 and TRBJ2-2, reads GAGVSQSPSNKVTEKGKDVELRCDPISGHTALYWYRQSLGQGLEFLIYFQGNSAPDKSGLPSDRFSAERTGGSVSTLTIQRTQQEDSAVYLCASSAGLAKAGELFFGEGSRLTVL.

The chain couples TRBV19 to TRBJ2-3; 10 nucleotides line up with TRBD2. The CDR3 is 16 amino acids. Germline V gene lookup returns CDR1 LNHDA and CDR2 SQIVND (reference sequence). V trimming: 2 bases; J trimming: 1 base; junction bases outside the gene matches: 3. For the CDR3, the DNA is TGTGCCAGTAGTATAATCGGGACTAGCGGCACAGATACGCAGTATTTT. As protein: CASSIIGTSGTDTQYF.

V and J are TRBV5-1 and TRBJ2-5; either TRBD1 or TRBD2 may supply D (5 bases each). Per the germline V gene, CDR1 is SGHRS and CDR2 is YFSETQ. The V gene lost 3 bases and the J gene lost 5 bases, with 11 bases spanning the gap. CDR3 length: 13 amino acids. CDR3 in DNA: TGCGCCAGCAGCTCGGTGGGGGTGGAGACCCAGTACTTC. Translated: CASSSVGVETQYF.

CDR3 amino acids: CASSQESQVDYGYTF. The CDR3 DNA follows: TGCGCCAGCAGCCAAGAGAGTCAGGTTGACTATGGCTACACCTTC. The chain recombines TRBV4-1 with TRBJ1-2; the D is unclear. The CDR3 consists of 15 residues. V lost 0 bases, J lost 3 bases, and 11 bases lay in between. Looked up from germline, CDR1 is MGHRA and CDR2 is YSYEKL.

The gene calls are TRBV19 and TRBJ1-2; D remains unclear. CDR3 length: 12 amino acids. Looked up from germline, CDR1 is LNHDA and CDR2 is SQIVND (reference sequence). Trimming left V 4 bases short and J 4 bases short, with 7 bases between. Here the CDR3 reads CASSRAAYGYTF. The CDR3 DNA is TGTGCCAGTAGTAGGGCAGCCTATGGCTACACCTTC.

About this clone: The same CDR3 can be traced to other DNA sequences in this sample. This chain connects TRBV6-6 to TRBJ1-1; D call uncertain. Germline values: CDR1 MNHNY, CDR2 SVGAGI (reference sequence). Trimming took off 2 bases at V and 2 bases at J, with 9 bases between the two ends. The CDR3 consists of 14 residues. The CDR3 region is CASSYSPRNTEAFF. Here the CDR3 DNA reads TGTGCCAGCAGTTACAGTCCCCGAAACACTGAAGCTTTCTTT.

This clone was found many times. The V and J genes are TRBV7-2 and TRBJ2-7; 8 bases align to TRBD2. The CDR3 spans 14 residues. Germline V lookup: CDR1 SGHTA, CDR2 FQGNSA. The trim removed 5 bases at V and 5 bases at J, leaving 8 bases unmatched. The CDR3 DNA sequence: TGTGCCAGCAGCCCCCGGGGGGGCGGGGACGAGCAGTACTTC. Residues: CASSPRGGGDEQYF.

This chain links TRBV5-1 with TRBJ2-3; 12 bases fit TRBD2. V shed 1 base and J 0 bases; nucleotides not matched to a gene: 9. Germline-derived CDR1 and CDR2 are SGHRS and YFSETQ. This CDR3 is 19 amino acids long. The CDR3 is CASSLLGTSGPASTDTQYF. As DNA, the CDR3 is TGCGCCAGCAGCTTGTTGGGGACTAGCGGGCCCGCAAGCACAGATACGCAGTATTTT.